Reported below is one T cell receptor (beta chain). Its antigen remains unidentified. Nothing much larger sits one base from this clone, and base qualities are not available. The CDR3 runs 13 residues from the cysteine to the phenylalanine. CDR3 DNA is the only sequence kept; it has 39 bases, read in frame from the first base. The germline V gene sets CDR1 to MNHEY and CDR2 to SVGAGI. The trim is 0 bases for V and 10 bases for J, with a gap of 10 bases between the germline ends. The library was generated by 5' RACE. Sequenced on an Illumina HiSeq 2500. A second about 7 to 11 cycle PCR used a sample-barcoded 5' primer and a J-beta primer mix. A unique molecular identifier was introduced onto each TCR beta cDNA molecule by a template-switch 5' adaptor carrying 12 random nucleotides. Each sample yielded at least 2.5 million CDR3-containing paired-end reads. First-strand cDNA synthesis was performed from all RNA using the Mint cDNA synthesis kit, with priming by a TRBC-specific oligonucleotide. Following uracil-DNA glycosylase treatment, all cDNA underwent a first 18-cycle PCR with the universal primers M1SS and BC2_uni_R. Concerning the study's data processing: Normalization of each sample was performed by random selection of 1 million high-quality reads, each carrying a distinct molecular identifier. Reads with shared molecular identifiers were discarded instead of being binned into consensus sequences. CDR3 identification, clonotype clustering and error correction used MiTCR with a Q25 quality threshold and the strictest error-elimination algorithm. A nonparametric unseen species model with Euler transformation was used to estimate a lower bound on total TCR beta diversity. TCRdb reran the public reads through fastp at Q25 and MiXCR, keeping productive beta chains. One record per CDR3 amino acid sequence lists the most common genes and DNA. TCRdb's processing, not the authors', yielded these V and J calls. The sample yields approximately 830,000 distinct CDR3 sequences; around 62% were counted once. 25% to 35% of the sample lies in the top ten.

The sample is drawn from a study of blood T cells in healthy people across ages (dated by TCRdb to between 2015 and 2016). General notes on the study: In model experiments, roughly one uniquely barcoded TCR beta cDNA molecule per two T cells was captured by template switching. To avoid experimental bias, donors of different ages were randomly spread across the sequencing lanes. Two additional independent replicas of 1 million unique cDNA reads from the same blood draw were analyzed for two donors (one aged 18 to 30 and one aged 80 or older). The donors were divided into four age groups: young (average roughly 17 years), middle-aged (roughly 42), aged (about 60) and long-lived (more than 75). Using deep sequencing normalized with unique cDNA molecular identifiers, the study measured how TCR beta repertoire diversity changes with age. Results the study describes overall, beyond this receptor: Because donor CMV infection status was unknown, age-related changes in expanded clonotypes were potentially confounded. The percentage of naive T cells measured by flow cytometry correlated strongly with observed TCR beta diversity. Bulk unsorted PBMC profiling prevented conclusive comparison of naive and antigen-experienced compartments. Compared with the aged group, the long-lived group had more naive CD4+ T cells, fewer expanded clones and increased TCR diversity, a pattern suggesting age selection. Observed TCR beta diversity per million T cells fell roughly linearly with age, and a significant reduction was already apparent by age approximately 41. Estimates of total diversity based on one million sequenced T cells were considered lower bounds and underestimates.

The roughly 38 donors, aged about 6 to 90 years, were systemically healthy Caucasian individuals from Russia. Roughly 11 milliliters of peripheral blood were drawn from each donor into EDTA-treated Vacutainer tubes. Ficoll-Paque density-gradient centrifugation was used to isolate PBMCs, with at least 7 million obtained per sample. Total RNA was extracted from PBMCs with Trizol reagent, with at least 5 micrograms obtained per sample. Naive CD45RAhigh/CD27high T cell percentages were measured by flow cytometry on a PBMC aliquot from every donor. Specimen: blood. The rearranged segments are TRBV6-5 and TRBJ1-5; possibly the D gene is TRBD1, per 6 matching bases. The receptor's source is a man between 25 and 39 years old in good health. The CDR3 region has the sequence CASSYSRGEPQHF. The sequenced DNA is TGTGCCAGCAGTTACTCCAGGGGAGAACCCCAGCATTTT.